What follows are 4 T cell receptor beta chains derived from one specimen sequenced in a study of identical twins listed by TCRdb under 2016. Libraries were made using 5' RACE. TCRdb lists the instrument as Illumina HiSeq 2000. TCRdb reprocessed the public reads (quality trimming at Q25 with fastp, clone calling with MiXCR) and kept in-frame beta chains. Duplicate CDR3 protein sequences are folded into a single record with the most common DNA and genes. The sample profile shows fewer than 250,000 distinct CDR3 sequences; roughly 9.4% of them were found once. The top ten hold roughly 5% of the sample. Source material: memory (CD45RO+) T cells sorted from blood. The sample's cell subset or site, from its label and the paper: CD45RO+ enriched T cells. All receptors derive from a woman aged 18 to 35 in good health.

This clonotype was found many times. The rearrangement joins TRBV6-1 to TRBJ2-7; tentative D call: TRBD1 (6 bases). The CDR3 covers 15 residues. The V gene's germline CDR1 is MNHNS and CDR2 SASEGT. The germline V and J ends were trimmed by 2 bases and 0 bases, with 11 bases remaining between them. CDR3 nucleotides: TGTGCCAGCAGTGAACTTACAGGGAGCTCCTACGAGCAGTACTTC. Amino acid sequence: CASSELTGSSYEQYF.

This clonotype was counted a few times. The genes are TRBV7-9 and TRBJ2-1, with no clear D. V was clipped by 2 bases and J by 8 bases, with 10 bases between them. Germline V lookup: CDR1 SEHNR, CDR2 FQNEAQ (reference sequence). The CDR3 has 13 residues. The CDR3 DNA is TGTGCCAGCAGCTTACTGGGCCCCGATGAGCAGTTCTTC. Its protein is CASSLLGPDEQFF.

In its sample, this clonotype was seen a few times. This rearrangement joins TRBV3-1 to TRBJ2-1; D is undetermined. There are 13 residues in the CDR3. Trimming pared 2 bases from V and 9 bases from J, leaving 11 bases between. CDR1 and CDR2 (germline): LGHDT, YNNKEL (reference sequence). The DNA for the CDR3 is TGTGCCAGCAGCCAAAACTTCGTTAGTGAGCAGTTCTTC. Amino acids: CASSQNFVSEQFF.

Of note for this clonotype: At one of its ends the junction is not consistent with the germline gene, which may arise from a read error. This CDR3 is CASSLAPPQAGFEGDTQYF. In DNA form, the CDR3 reads TGTGCTAGCAGCTTGGCCCCACCCCAGGCGGGGTTTGAGGGAGATACGCAGTATTTT. The V call is TRBV7-7, the J call TRBJ2-3, with a tentative D call TRBD2 (6 bases). CDR1 is SSHAT, CDR2 FNYEAQ, per germline (reference sequence). The CDR3 runs 19 residues. Drawing the rest from reference TRBV7-7 and TRBJ2-3, the complete variable domain is GAGVSQSPRYKVTKRGQDVTLRCDPISSHATLYWYQQALGQGPEFLTYFNYEAQPDKSGLPSDRFSAERPEGSISTLTIQRTEQRDSAMYRCASSLAPPQAGFEGDTQYFGPGTRLTVL.